One sample yielded the 6 T cell receptor beta chains listed below, sequenced in a study of T-cell memory formation after mild COVID-19 (dated by TCRdb to the early 2020s). Library preparation used 5' RACE. Sequencing was performed on an Illumina NovaSeq 6000. The public sequencing data were trimmed at Q25 with fastp and processed into clonotypes with MiXCR by TCRdb, which kept only in-frame beta chains. Merged by CDR3 protein, the rows form single entries marked with the most common genes and DNA. The sample table shows approximately 150,000 distinct CDR3 sequences, and 19% are seen once. Of the sample, about 2.1% is held by the ten largest clones. Sequenced: PBMCs or a T cell subset sorted from them (not recorded which). The receptors shown here come from an adult woman who had mild COVID-19 (a few samples of this study predate the infection). The sample titles of this study are shuffled in the database, so cell type and time point are left out; the donor was told from shared clones.

This clonotype was seen only once. This chain connects TRBV11-2 to TRBJ2-5, with D possibly being TRBD1 (5 bases). Germline V gene data show CDR1 as SGHAT and CDR2 as FQNNGV. The V gene lost 1 base and the J gene lost 3 bases, with 9 bases spanning the gap. This CDR3 has 14 amino acids. The CDR3 spells CASSLASGKETQYF. The CDR3 nucleotides are TGTGCCAGCAGCTTAGCGTCAGGGAAAGAGACCCAGTACTTC.

The chain joins TRBV7-9 to TRBJ2-2; D may be TRBD1 (5 bases). The CDR3 runs to 16 residues. The ends were cut back, 5 bases at V and 4 bases at J, with 17 bases in the middle. CDR1 and CDR2 from the germline V gene are SEHNR and FQNEAQ (reference sequence). CDR3 nucleotide sequence: TGTGCCAGCAGCCCGGGCGTGGGGCATGGCACCGGGGAGCTGTTTTTT. Its protein is CASSPGVGHGTGELFF.

The genes are TRBV20-1 and TRBJ2-1; weak D call: TRBD2 (5 bases). Germline CDR1 DFQATT, CDR2 SNEGSKA (reference sequence). Trimming stripped 6 bases from V and 8 bases from J, with 17 bases between. The CDR3 sequence is 13 residues long. Here the CDR3 DNA reads TGCAGTGCCGGACTTACCCCCCTCGATGAGCAGTTCTTC. Amino acid sequence: CSAGLTPLDEQFF.

The chain carries TRBV3-1 and TRBJ2-6, with D possibly matching TRBD2 (5 bases). CDR1 and CDR2 (germline): LGHDT, YNNKEL (reference sequence). The ends were cut back, 4 bases at V and 0 bases at J, with 7 bases in the middle. This CDR3 region has 15 residues. The CDR3 sequence: CASSPRGSGANVLTF. The CDR3 DNA sequence: TGTGCCAGCAGCCCCCGGGGCTCTGGGGCCAACGTCCTGACTTTC.

This clonotype was seen only a few times. The DNA of the CDR3 is TGCAGCGTTAGTTGGGACTCCTACTACGAGCAGTACTTC. This translates into CSVSWDSYYEQYF. The chain combines TRBV29-1 with TRBJ2-7, with a possible D match to TRBD2 (6 bases). The V gene's germline CDR1 is SQVTM and CDR2 ANQGSEA. Deletions cut 5 bases from V and 3 bases from J, with 14 bases between. The CDR3 consists of 13 residues.

This clonotype was seen only a few times. This sequence joins TRBV6-1 and TRBJ2-7; 7 positions agree with TRBD2. J lost 3 bases, V lost 6 bases, and 8 bases had no gene match. This CDR3 comprises 14 residues. CDR1 is MNHNS, CDR2 SASEGT, per germline. Here the CDR3 DNA reads TGTGCCAGCAGGAAGGGAGGGGACCTCTACGAGCAGTACTTC. Translated: CASRKGGDLYEQYF.